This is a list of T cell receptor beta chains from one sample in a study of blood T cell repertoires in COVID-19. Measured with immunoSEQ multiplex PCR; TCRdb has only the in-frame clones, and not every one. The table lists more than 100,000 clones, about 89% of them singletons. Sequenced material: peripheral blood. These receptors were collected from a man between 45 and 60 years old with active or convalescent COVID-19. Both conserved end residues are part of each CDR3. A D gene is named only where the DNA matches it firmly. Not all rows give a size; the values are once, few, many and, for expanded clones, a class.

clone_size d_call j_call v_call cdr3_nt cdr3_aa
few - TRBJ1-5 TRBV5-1 TGCGCCAGCAGCTCCGGCCGGCAGGTTAGCAATCAGCCCCAGCATTTT CASSSGRQVSNQPQHF
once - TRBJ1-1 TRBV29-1 TGCAGCTTCCGGGACACCAACACTGAAGCTTTCTTT CSFRDTNTEAFF
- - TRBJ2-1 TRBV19 TGTGCCAGTAGTAGACTAGTCGGGGCGGGGCAGTTCTTC CASSRLVGAGQFF
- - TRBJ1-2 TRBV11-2 TGTGCCAGCAGCTTACTGGCGCTGCGGGGGGAAGGCTACACCTTC CASSLLALRGEGYTF
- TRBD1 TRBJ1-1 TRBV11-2 TGTGCCAGCAGGCCACCGGGACAGGGATGGACTGAAGCTTTCTTT CASRPPGQGWTEAFF
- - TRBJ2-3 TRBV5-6 TGTGCCAGCCTTGGAGGGGATAGAATCACAGATACGCAGTATTTT CASLGGDRITDTQYF
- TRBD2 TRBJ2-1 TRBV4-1 TGCGCCAGCAGCCCGGGCCTCGGGGGGGTCAATGAGCAGTTCTTC CASSPGLGGVNEQFF
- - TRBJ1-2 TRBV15 TGTGCCACCAGCAGTCGGGATTACCCTTATGGCTACACCTTC CATSSRDYPYGYTF
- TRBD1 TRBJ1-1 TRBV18 TGTGCCAGCTCACAGAGAACACCGGGACAGGGAACTGAAGCTTTCTTT CASSQRTPGQGTEAFF
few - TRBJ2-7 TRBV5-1 TGCGCCAGCAGCTTGATGTCCAGCTCCTACGAGCAGTACTTC CASSLMSSSYEQYF
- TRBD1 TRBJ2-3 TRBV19 TGTGCCAGTAGACCGGACAGGGGGCACGATACGCAGTATTTT CASRPDRGHDTQYF
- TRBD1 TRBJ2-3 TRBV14 TGTGCCAGCAGCCAAGGGGGACAGGGCACAGATACGCAGTATTTT CASSQGGQGTDTQYF
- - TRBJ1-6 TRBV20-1 TGCAGTGCTAGTTCCCCCGGCGCGGATTCACCCCTCCACTTT CSASSPGADSPLHF
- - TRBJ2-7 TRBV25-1 TGTGCCAGCAGTGTCACGGGTGCCACCTACGAGCAGTACTTC CASSVTGATYEQYF
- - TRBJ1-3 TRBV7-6 TGTGCCAGCAGCTTATTGGTCCAGGGAACTGGAAACACCATATATTTT CASSLLVQGTGNTIYF
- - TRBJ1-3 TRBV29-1 TGCAGCGTTGCCACAGTCTCTGGAAACACCATATATTTT CSVATVSGNTIYF
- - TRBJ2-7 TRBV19 TGTGCCAGTAGTACAGGGTCCTACGAGCAGTACTTC CASSTGSYEQYF
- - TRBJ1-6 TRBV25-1 TGTGCCAGCAGTGAGGCGGGGCTTAGTTCACCCCTCCACTTT CASSEAGLSSPLHF
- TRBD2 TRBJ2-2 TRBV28 TGTGCCAGCAGTCAGACTAGCGGGAGGGACACCGGGGAGCTGTTTTTT CASSQTSGRDTGELFF
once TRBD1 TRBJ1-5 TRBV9 TGTGCCAGCAGCGCCGCCCGGGACAGGGGGTTGAACCAGCCCCAGCATTTT CASSAARDRGLNQPQHF
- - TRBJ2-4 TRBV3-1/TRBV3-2 TGTGCCAGCAGCCAAGACTGGCAGGGTGGCGACATTCAGTACTTC CASSQDWQGGDIQYF
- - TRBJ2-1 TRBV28 TGTGCCAGCAGCCATCGCAGCGGTCCCAGCCAGAATGAGCAGTTCTTC CASSHRSGPSQNEQFF
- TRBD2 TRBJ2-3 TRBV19 TGTGCCAGTAGTGCTCGGACTAGCGGAGGCACAGATACGCAGTATTTT CASSARTSGGTDTQYF
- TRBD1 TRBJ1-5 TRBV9 TGTGCCAGCAGCGTAGGGACAGGTAGCAATCAGCCCCAGCATTTT CASSVGTGSNQPQHF
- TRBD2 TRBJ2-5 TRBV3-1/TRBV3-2 TGTGCCAGCAGTAAACGGGGGGGGCCAGAGACCCAGTACTTC CASSKRGGPETQYF
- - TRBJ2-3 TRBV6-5 TGTGCCAGCAGTTACCGACCCGGGTCAGATACGCAGTATTTT CASSYRPGSDTQYF
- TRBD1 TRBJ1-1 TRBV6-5 TGTGCCAGCAGCAGACAGGGGAACACTGAAGCTTTCTTT CASSRQGNTEAFF
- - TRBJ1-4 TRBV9 TGTGCCAGCAGCGTTCGACAGGTTAACAATGAAAAACTGTTTTTT CASSVRQVNNEKLFF
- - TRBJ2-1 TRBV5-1 TGCGCCAGCAGCTTGGAACGGGGTGAGAATGAGCAGTTCTTC CASSLERGENEQFF
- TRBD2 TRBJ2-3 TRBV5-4 TGTGCCAGCACTCAAGGCGGGGGGGCAAATACGCAGTATTTT CASTQGGGANTQYF
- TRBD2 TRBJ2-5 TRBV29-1 TGCAGCGGCGCGGTTGTAGCGGGTAAAGAGACCCAGTACTTC CSGAVVAGKETQYF
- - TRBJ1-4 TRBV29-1 TGCAGCGGCCGCGATGAGAGTGAAAAACTGTTTTTT CSGRDESEKLFF
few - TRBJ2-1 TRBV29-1 TGCAGCGTTGTACCAGGGCAAAATGAGCAGTTCTTC CSVVPGQNEQFF
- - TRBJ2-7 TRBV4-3 TGCGCCAGCAGCCAAGGAGAGGGTCGGTACGAGCAGTACTTC CASSQGEGRYEQYF
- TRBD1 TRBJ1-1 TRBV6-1 TGTGCCAGCAGTGAAATCATCCGTAGGACAGGGGGGAACACTGAAGCTTTCTTT CASSEIIRRTGGNTEAFF
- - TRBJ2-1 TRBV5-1 TGCGCCAGCAGCTTGGATGTCGGGTTCTCCTACAATGAGCAGTTCTTC CASSLDVGFSYNEQFF
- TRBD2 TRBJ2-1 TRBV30 TGTGCCTGGAGTGCCCCTCGGGCTAGCGGGGGGAATGAGCAGTTCTTC CAWSAPRASGGNEQFF
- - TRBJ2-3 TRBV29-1 TGCAGCGTTGGGACCAAGAACAGGGTCCCAGATACGCAGTATTTT CSVGTKNRVPDTQYF
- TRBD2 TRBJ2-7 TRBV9 TGTGCCAGCAGCGTAGGACTAGCGGGCTACGAGCAGTACTTC CASSVGLAGYEQYF
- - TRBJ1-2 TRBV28 TGTGCCAGCAGTTTACGGGGGACTCTAAGCTACACCTTC CASSLRGTLSYTF
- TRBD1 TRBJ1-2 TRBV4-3 TGCGCCAGCAGCCTCGGGACAGGGTCCCCCATACGAGAAGGCTACACCTTC CASSLGTGSPIREGYTF
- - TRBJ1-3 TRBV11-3 TGTGCCAGCAGCTTACACGCGGGCTCTGGAAACACCATATATTTT CASSLHAGSGNTIYF
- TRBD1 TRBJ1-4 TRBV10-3 TGTGCCATCAGTGAAAGACAGGGGGCGGCTAATGAAAAACTGTTTTTT CAISERQGAANEKLFF
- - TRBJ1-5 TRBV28 TGTGCCAGCAAATTGCCAACACAGGGAAATCAGCCCCAGCATTTT CASKLPTQGNQPQHF
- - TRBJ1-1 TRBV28 TGTGCCAGCAGTGCTCCCTTCGTAGGGGGCACTGAAGCTTTCTTT CASSAPFVGGTEAFF
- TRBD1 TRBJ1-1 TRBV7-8 TGTGCCAGCAGCTTAGCCGGACAGGGGATCACTGAAGCTTTCTTT CASSLAGQGITEAFF
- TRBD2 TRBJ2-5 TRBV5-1 TGCGCCAGCAGCACAGCGGGACTAGCGGGGGGTCAAGAGACCCAGTACTTC CASSTAGLAGGQETQYF
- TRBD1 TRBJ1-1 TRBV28 TGTGCCAGCAGTTTTGTGGGACAGGGGATGAACACTGAAGCTTTCTTT CASSFVGQGMNTEAFF
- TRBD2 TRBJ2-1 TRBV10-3 TGTGCCATCAGCCCCCTGGCGGGAGAGGGGAATGAGCAGTTCTTC CAISPLAGEGNEQFF
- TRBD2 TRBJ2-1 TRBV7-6 TGTGCCAGCAGCTTCCCACCCTTCTGGGCGGGAGATTCTAATGAGCAGTTCTTC CASSFPPFWAGDSNEQFF
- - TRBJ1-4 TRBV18 TGTGCCAGCTCACCAGAAGGAGGCCAAAAACTGTTTTTT CASSPEGGQKLFF
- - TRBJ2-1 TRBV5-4 TGTGCCAGCAGCTTGGCGGGATCCTACAATGAGCAGTTCTTC CASSLAGSYNEQFF
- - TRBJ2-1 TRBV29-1 TGCAGCGTGTCCCGGGGCAATGAGCAGTTCTTC CSVSRGNEQFF